Listed below are T cell receptor beta chains from one sample, sequenced in a study of T cell repertoires in cytomegalovirus infection. MiXCR, run by TCRdb on the reads, gives a single entry per CDR3 protein. The sample includes about half a million distinct CDR3 sequences, 30% to 35% seen only once; the top ten take about a sixth. Their antigen targets remain unknown. The material was cultured PBMCs, obtained from culture after CMV antigen stimulation. The source of these receptors is a human donor in good health (CMV status not recorded). Some clones in this sample may be carry-over from other donors' samples. Both conserved end residues are part of each CDR3. The order of the fields is V gene, clone size, D gene, J gene, CDR3 protein, CDR3 DNA. The D gene is left open where the match is weak. Size values are once, few and many counts, or a class for expanded clones, and some rows have none.

TRBV6-2/TRBV6-3	NA	NA	TRBJ1-1	CASSYFGNTEAFF	TGTGCCAGCAGTTACTTCGGGAACACTGAAGCTTTCTTT
TRBV9	NA	NA	TRBJ2-3	CASSVAALDTQYF	TGTGCCAGCAGCGTAGCGGCGTTGGATACGCAGTATTTT
TRBV7-6	NA	NA	TRBJ2-1	CASSSLMMGDEQFF	TGTGCCAGCAGCTCACTCATGATGGGGGATGAGCAGTTCTTC
TRBV20-1	once	TRBD2	TRBJ2-3	CSARGPTSAGTDTQYF	TGCAGTGCTAGAGGACCGACTAGCGCAGGCACAGATACGCAGTATTTT
TRBV20-1	NA	TRBD1	TRBJ1-6	CSAPPGQGTPLHF	TGCAGTGCTCCTCCGGGACAGGGTACACCCCTCCACTTT
TRBV7-2	many	NA	TRBJ2-2	CASSFGIDTGELFF	TGTGCCAGCAGCTTCGGGATAGACACCGGGGAGCTGTTTTTT
TRBV7-8	few	TRBD1	TRBJ2-2	CASSLAAQGVTGELFF	TGTGCCAGCAGCTTAGCAGCGCAGGGGGTAACCGGGGAGCTGTTTTTT
TRBV10-3	few	TRBD1	TRBJ1-6	CAISQDRGRSSHNSPLHF	TGTGCCATCAGTCAGGACAGGGGGCGTTCTTCCCATAATTCACCCCTCCACTTT
TRBV20-1	NA	TRBD2	TRBJ2-7	CSAGTSGSSYEQYF	TGCAGTGCTGGGACTAGCGGGAGCTCCTACGAGCAGTACTTC
TRBV5-1	NA	NA	TRBJ2-2	CASSLGKSNTGELFF	TGCGCCAGCAGCTTGGGGAAGTCGAACACCGGGGAGCTGTTTTTT
TRBV20-1	NA	TRBD1	TRBJ1-5	CSASKIGTVGYQPQHF	TGCAGTGCTAGTAAAATAGGGACAGTTGGCTATCAGCCCCAGCATTTT
TRBV12-3/TRBV12-4	few	TRBD1	TRBJ2-1	CASNRDRDLNYNEQFF	TGTGCCAGCAACAGAGACAGGGACCTAAACTACAATGAGCAGTTCTTC
TRBV6-1	NA	TRBD2	TRBJ2-5	CASSEKFYPGLGSRETQYF	TGTGCCAGCAGTGAAAAGTTTTATCCCGGACTAGGCTCTCGGGAGACCCAGTACTTC
TRBV5-1	few	NA	TRBJ2-3	CASSLTSWGNTQYF	TGCGCCAGCAGCTTGACGAGTTGGGGGAATACGCAGTATTTT
TRBV7-2	NA	TRBD1	TRBJ2-3	CASSLPTGTWADTQYF	TGTGCCAGCAGCTTACCGACAGGGACCTGGGCAGATACGCAGTATTTT
TRBV12-3/TRBV12-4	NA	NA	TRBJ2-4	CASSFPQGRRNIQYF	TGTGCCAGCAGTTTCCCCCAAGGGAGGCGAAACATTCAGTACTTC
TRBV28	few	NA	TRBJ2-7	CASSDLGEAAYEQYF	TGTGCCAGCAGTGATTTGGGGGAGGCCGCCTACGAGCAGTACTTC
TRBV6-1	few	TRBD2	TRBJ2-3	CASSPLPFQAGFRTDTQYF	TGTGCCAGCAGTCCACTACCGTTTCAAGCGGGATTTCGCACAGATACGCAGTATTTT
TRBV19	few	TRBD2	TRBJ2-5	CASSMGTSLEETQYF	TGTGCCAGTAGTATGGGGACTAGTCTCGAAGAGACCCAGTACTTC
TRBV7-2	NA	TRBD2	TRBJ2-3	CASSTGTRPTDTQYF	TGTGCCAGCAGCACAGGGACTAGACCCACAGATACGCAGTATTTT
TRBV20-1	NA	TRBD1	TRBJ2-7	CSARPPGTASSYEQYF	TGCAGTGCTAGACCACCAGGGACAGCCTCCTCCTACGAGCAGTACTTC
TRBV11-2	few	NA	TRBJ2-5	CASSPGVHQETQYF	TGTGCCAGCAGCCCAGGGGTTCACCAAGAGACCCAGTACTTC
TRBV7-9	few	NA	TRBJ1-5	CASSSGTYHNQPQHF	TGTGCCAGCAGCTCCGGGACATACCACAATCAGCCCCAGCATTTT
TRBV4-3	few	NA	TRBJ2-5	CASSQQVPPETQYF	TGCGCCAGCAGCCAACAAGTTCCCCCAGAGACCCAGTACTTC
TRBV10-3	NA	TRBD2	TRBJ2-1	CAIRTGLAGDEQFF	TGTGCCATCAGAACCGGACTAGCGGGAGATGAGCAGTTCTTC
TRBV24-1	NA	TRBD2	TRBJ2-3	CATSDLSASGRDYPDTQYF	TGTGCCACCAGTGATTTGAGCGCTAGCGGGAGGGATTATCCGGATACGCAGTATTTT
TRBV7-6	NA	TRBD1	TRBJ2-3	CASSPSMGQRTDTQYF	TGTGCCAGCAGCCCGAGTATGGGACAGAGAACAGATACGCAGTATTTT
TRBV4-1	NA	TRBD2	TRBJ2-7	CASSQEKGLAGVGEQYF	TGCGCCAGCAGCCAAGAAAAGGGACTAGCGGGAGTGGGCGAGCAGTACTTC
TRBV4-1	NA	TRBD1	TRBJ1-5	CASSQDRGQGNQPQHF	TGCGCCAGCAGCCAAGATCGTGGACAGGGCAATCAGCCCCAGCATTTT
TRBV6-8	NA	NA	TRBJ2-3	CASSLGGLYTDTQYF	TGTGCCAGCAGCCTCGGGGGCTTATACACAGATACGCAGTATTTT
TRBV7-8	many	NA	TRBJ2-5	CASSRATSHQETQYF	TGTGCCAGCAGCCGTGCCACTAGTCACCAAGAGACCCAGTACTTC
TRBV7-8	many	NA	TRBJ2-7	CASNPDGSTYEQYF	TGTGCCAGCAATCCGGACGGATCTACCTACGAGCAGTACTTC
TRBV6-5	few	NA	TRBJ2-7	CAAGKDYEQYF	TGTGCCGCCGGGAAAGACTACGAGCAGTACTTC
TRBV19	NA	NA	TRBJ2-1	CASRRDGHNEQFF	TGTGCCAGTCGGAGGGACGGACACAATGAGCAGTTCTTC
TRBV12-3/TRBV12-4	NA	NA	TRBJ2-3	CASIWGLITDTQYF	TGTGCCAGCATCTGGGGGCTAATCACAGATACGCAGTATTTT
TRBV11-2	NA	NA	TRBJ1-1	CASSQDGRGGTWTEAFF	TGTGCCAGCAGCCAAGATGGGAGGGGGGGTACTTGGACTGAAGCTTTCTTT
TRBV10-3	NA	TRBD1	TRBJ1-1	CAISESGTGVNTEAFF	TGTGCCATCAGTGAGTCAGGGACAGGGGTGAACACTGAAGCTTTCTTT
TRBV5-1	NA	TRBD2	TRBJ2-3	CASSLVSAGGPTDTQYF	TGCGCCAGCAGCTTAGTATCAGCGGGAGGACCCACAGATACGCAGTATTTT
TRBV24-1	NA	NA	TRBJ2-5	CATSDWGQETQYF	TGTGCCACCAGTGATTGGGGGCAGGAGACCCAGTACTTC
TRBV15	few	NA	TRBJ2-3	CATSHRDGARTDTQYF	TGTGCCACCAGCCACCGGGACGGGGCTAGGACAGATACGCAGTATTTT
TRBV12-3/TRBV12-4	NA	NA	TRBJ2-2	CASSSRGNTGELFF	TGTGCCAGCAGTTCCAGGGGGAACACCGGGGAGCTGTTTTTT
TRBV5-1	few	NA	TRBJ2-7	CASSLTPRGSYEQYF	TGCGCCAGCAGCTTAACCCCTCGGGGTTCCTACGAGCAGTACTTC
TRBV24-1	NA	TRBD1	TRBJ2-5	CATSGTGVGATQYF	TGTGCCACCAGTGGTACAGGGGTCGGAGCGACCCAGTACTTC
TRBV6-2/TRBV6-3	few	NA	TRBJ1-1	CASSYSWSVNTEAFF	TGTGCCAGCAGTTACTCGTGGAGTGTGAACACTGAAGCTTTCTTT
TRBV6-1	NA	NA	TRBJ1-4	CASSGGTSGGGEKLFF	TGTGCCAGCAGTGGTGGGACGTCGGGGGGTGGTGAAAAACTGTTTTTT